This TCR beta chain was retrieved from a study of control samples from healthy donors and cancer patients. Repertoires were generated with immunoSEQ multiplex PCR, while TCRdb's copy carries only in-frame clones and drops some. The data hold tens of thousands of clones, with 85% observed a single time. J gave up 0 bases and V 2 bases, and 8 bases lay outside the gene matches. The CDR3 totals 17 residues. Germline CDR1 and CDR2: MDHEN and SYDVKM. The sample comprised blood. The V call is TRBV28, the J call TRBJ1-2; TRBD1 matches at 8 bases. The TCR comes from a man younger than 40 in good health. CDR3 loop: CASSLIRRGRPNYGYTF. CDR3 nucleotides: TGTGCCAGCAGTTTAATCCGCAGGGGGCGCCCTAACTATGGCTACACCTTC.